This TCR beta chain was sequenced for a study of T-cell memory formation after mild COVID-19. This clonotype was seen a few times. TCRdb fed the 5' RACE reads into MiXCR, producing one record per CDR3 protein. Of about 250,000 distinct CDR3 sequences listed, less than 20% are singletons. Trimming took 0 bases from V and 3 from J, leaving 9 bases between them. The CDR3 contains 14 residues. Germline loops: CDR1 SGHRS, CDR2 YFSETQ. This clonotype was sampled from an adult woman who had mild COVID-19 (a few samples of this study predate the infection). Cell type and time point are not known. The sample was PBMCs or a T cell subset sorted from them (not recorded which). The chain employs TRBV5-1 and TRBJ1-2; D may be TRBD1 (5 bases). CDR3 amino acids: CASSLEQADYGYTF. CDR3 in DNA: TGCGCCAGCAGCTTGGAACAGGCCGACTATGGCTACACCTTC.